The subject of this entry is one T cell receptor beta chain. Produced via immunoSEQ multiplex PCR; TCRdb's table is partial and in-frame only. The sample records a few million clones, approximately 95% being singletons. Germline values: CDR1 MNHEY, CDR2 SVGAGI. V trimming: 2 bases; J trimming: 6 bases; junction bases outside the gene matches: 9. The CDR3 length is 15 residues. The sample originates from a study of shared clonotypes between healthy human individuals. This chain joins TRBV6-5 and TRBJ2-7, with 8 bases identical to TRBD1. The clonotype was recovered from a man aged 18 to 30 in good health. Some clones in this sample may be carry-over from other donors' samples. Input material: naive CD4+ T cells from PBMCs. Subset indicated: CD45RA+ positively selected. The CDR3 nucleotides read TGTGCCAGCAGTTACGGACAGGGCCCTAGGGGCGAGCAGTACTTC. As protein: CASSYGQGPRGEQYF.